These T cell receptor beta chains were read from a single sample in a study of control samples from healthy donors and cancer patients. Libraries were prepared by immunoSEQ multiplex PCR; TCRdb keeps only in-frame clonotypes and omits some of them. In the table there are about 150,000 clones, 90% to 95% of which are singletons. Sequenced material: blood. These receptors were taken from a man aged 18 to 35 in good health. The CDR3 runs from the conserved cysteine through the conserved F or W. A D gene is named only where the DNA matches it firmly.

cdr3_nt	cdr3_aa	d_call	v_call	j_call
TGTGCCAGCAGCGTAGCAGCAGGGGCCTTTGAGCAGTTCTTC	CASSVAAGAFEQFF	.	TRBV9	TRBJ2-1
TGTGCCAGCAGCTTGGGGGACGCCCAGGAGGGTGAAAAACTGTTTTTT	CASSLGDAQEGEKLFF	.	TRBV5-8	TRBJ1-4
TGTGCCAGCAGCCAGTCCGCGGGGCCGTTTCAGCCCCAGCATTTT	CASSQSAGPFQPQHF	.	TRBV3-1/TRBV3-2	TRBJ1-5
TGTGCCAGCAGTAGTGGGGATCAGCCCCAGCATTTT	CASSSGDQPQHF	.	TRBV5-4	TRBJ1-5
TGCGCCAGCAGCCAAGATCCGACTAGCGGGAGTGAGACCCAGTACTTC	CASSQDPTSGSETQYF	TRBD2	TRBV4-3	TRBJ2-5
TGTGCCAGCAGTGAGGGGCGGAGGCCCAATTCACCCCTCCACTTT	CASSEGRRPNSPLHF	.	TRBV6-1	TRBJ1-6
TGTGCCAGCAGTTACTCGCCGGACTTATACAATGAGCAGTTCTTC	CASSYSPDLYNEQFF	.	TRBV6-5	TRBJ2-1
TGCGCCAGCAGGGGAAACACTGAAGCTTTCTTT	CASRGNTEAFF	.	TRBV10-1	TRBJ1-1
TGTGCCAGCAGCTTGGCTAGCGGGAGCACAGATACGCAGTATTTT	CASSLASGSTDTQYF	TRBD2	TRBV5-6	TRBJ2-3
TGCGCCAGCAGCTCTTCTACCTACAATGAGCAGTTCTTC	CASSSSTYNEQFF	.	TRBV4-1	TRBJ2-1